This T cell receptor (beta chain) emerged from a study of control samples from healthy donors and cancer patients. Measured with immunoSEQ multiplex PCR; TCRdb has only the in-frame clones, and not every one. The sample consists of 150,000 to 200,000 clones, just over 85% of them appearing once. The CDR3 covers 15 residues. V lost 3 bases, J lost 5 bases, and 5 bases stayed unmatched. Germline V gene lookup returns CDR1 LGHNA and CDR2 YNFKEQ. The genes are TRBV4-2 and TRBJ2-5, with 11 nucleotides matching TRBD2. This TCR came from a man younger than 30 in good health. Material for sequencing was blood. The DNA for the CDR3 is TGTGCCAGCAGCCATAGCGGGGGGGACTTGGAGACCCAGTACTTC. Translation: CASSHSGGDLETQYF.